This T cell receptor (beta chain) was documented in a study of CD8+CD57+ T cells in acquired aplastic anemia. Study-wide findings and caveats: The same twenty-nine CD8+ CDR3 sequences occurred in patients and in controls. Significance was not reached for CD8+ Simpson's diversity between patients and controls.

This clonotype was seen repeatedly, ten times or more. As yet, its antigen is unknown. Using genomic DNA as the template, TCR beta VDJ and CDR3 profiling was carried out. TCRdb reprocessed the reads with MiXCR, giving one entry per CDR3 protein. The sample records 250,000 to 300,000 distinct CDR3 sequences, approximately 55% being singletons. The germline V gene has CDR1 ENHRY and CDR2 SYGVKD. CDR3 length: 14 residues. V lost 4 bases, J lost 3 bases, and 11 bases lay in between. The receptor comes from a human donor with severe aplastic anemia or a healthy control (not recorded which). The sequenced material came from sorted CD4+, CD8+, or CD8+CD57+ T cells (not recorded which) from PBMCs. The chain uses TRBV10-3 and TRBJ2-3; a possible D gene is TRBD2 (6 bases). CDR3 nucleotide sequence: TGTGCCATCAGTGGACTAGTTGGTACAGATACGCAGTATTTT. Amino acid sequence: CAISGLVGTDTQYF.